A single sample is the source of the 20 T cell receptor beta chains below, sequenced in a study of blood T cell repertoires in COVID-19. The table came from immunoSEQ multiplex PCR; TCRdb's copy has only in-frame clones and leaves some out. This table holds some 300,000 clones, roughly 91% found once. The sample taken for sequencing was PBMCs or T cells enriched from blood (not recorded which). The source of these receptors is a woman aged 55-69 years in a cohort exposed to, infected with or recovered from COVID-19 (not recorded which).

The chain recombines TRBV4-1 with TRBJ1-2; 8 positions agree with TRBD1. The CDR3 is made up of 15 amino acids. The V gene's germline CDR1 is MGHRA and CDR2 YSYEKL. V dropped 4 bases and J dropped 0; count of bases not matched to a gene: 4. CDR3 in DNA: TGCGCCAGCAGCCCCCGACAGGGGCCTAACTATGGCTACACCTTC. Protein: CASSPRQGPNYGYTF.

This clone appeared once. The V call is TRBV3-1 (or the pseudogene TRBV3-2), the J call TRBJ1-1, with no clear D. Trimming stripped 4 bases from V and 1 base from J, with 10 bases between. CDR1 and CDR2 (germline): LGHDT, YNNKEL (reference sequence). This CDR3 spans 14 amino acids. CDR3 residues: CASSRLRENTEAFF. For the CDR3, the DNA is TGTGCCAGCAGCCGCCTACGAGAGAACACTGAAGCTTTCTTT.

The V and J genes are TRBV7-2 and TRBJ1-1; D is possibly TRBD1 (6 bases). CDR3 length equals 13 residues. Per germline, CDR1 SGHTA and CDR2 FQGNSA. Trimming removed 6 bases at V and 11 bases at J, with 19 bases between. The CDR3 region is CASSFSEERGAFF. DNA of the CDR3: TGTGCCAGCAGTTTTAGCGAGGAAAGGGGGGCTTTCTTT.

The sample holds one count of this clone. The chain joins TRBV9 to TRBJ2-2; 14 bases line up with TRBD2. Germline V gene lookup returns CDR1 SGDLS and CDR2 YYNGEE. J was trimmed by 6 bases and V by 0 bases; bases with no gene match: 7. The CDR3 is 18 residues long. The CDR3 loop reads CASSVGSGTSGRAGELFF. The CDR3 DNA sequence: TGTGCCAGCAGCGTAGGGTCTGGGACTAGCGGGAGAGCCGGGGAGCTGTTTTTT.

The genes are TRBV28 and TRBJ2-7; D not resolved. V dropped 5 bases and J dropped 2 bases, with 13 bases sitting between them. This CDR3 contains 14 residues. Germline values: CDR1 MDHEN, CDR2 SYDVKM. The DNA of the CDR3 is TGTGCCAGCAGTCCCCGGTCCGGTGCCTACGAGCAGTACTTC. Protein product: CASSPRSGAYEQYF.

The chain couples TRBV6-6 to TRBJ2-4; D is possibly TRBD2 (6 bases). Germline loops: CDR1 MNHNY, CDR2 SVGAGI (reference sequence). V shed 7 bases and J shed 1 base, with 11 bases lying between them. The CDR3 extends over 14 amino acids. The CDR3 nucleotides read TGTGCCAGCATTGGGGCGGGGGCCAAAAACATTCAGTACTTC. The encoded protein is CASIGAGAKNIQYF.

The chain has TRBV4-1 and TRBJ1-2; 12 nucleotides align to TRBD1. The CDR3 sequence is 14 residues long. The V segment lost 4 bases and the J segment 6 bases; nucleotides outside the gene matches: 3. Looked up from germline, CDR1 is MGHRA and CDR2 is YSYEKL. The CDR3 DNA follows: TGCGCCAGCAGCCTGGGACAGGGGGCGCATGGCTACACCTTC. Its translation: CASSLGQGAHGYTF.

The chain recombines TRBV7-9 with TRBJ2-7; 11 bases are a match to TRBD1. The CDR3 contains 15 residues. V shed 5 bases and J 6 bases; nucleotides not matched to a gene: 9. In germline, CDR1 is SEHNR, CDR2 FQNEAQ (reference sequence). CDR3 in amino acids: CASSLQGQGVSEQYF. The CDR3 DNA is TGTGCCAGCAGCCTACAGGGACAGGGGGTTTCCGAGCAGTACTTC.

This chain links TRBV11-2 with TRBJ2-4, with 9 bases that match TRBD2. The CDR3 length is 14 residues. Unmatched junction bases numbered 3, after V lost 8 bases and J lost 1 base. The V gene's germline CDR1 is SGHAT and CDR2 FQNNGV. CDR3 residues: CASSTSGAKNIQYF. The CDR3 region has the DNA TGTGCCAGCTCGACTAGCGGCGCCAAAAACATTCAGTACTTC.

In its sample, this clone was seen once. CDR3 region: CASSLAFLAGAPNEQFF. The CDR3 DNA sequence: TGTGCCAGCAGTTTAGCCTTCCTAGCGGGGGCCCCCAATGAGCAGTTCTTC. The rearrangement joins TRBV27 to TRBJ2-1, with 10 bases fitting TRBD2. This CDR3 comprises 17 residues. V was clipped by 2 bases and J by 6 bases; unmatched bases: 10. Per the germline V gene, CDR1 is MNHEY and CDR2 is SMNVEV (reference sequence).

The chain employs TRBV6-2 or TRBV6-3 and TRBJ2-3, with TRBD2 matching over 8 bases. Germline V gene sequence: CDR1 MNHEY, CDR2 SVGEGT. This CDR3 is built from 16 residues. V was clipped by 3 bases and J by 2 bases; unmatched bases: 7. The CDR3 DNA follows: TGTGCCAGCAGTTATCCGACTAGCGCGCCCACAGATACGCAGTATTTT. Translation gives CASSYPTSAPTDTQYF.

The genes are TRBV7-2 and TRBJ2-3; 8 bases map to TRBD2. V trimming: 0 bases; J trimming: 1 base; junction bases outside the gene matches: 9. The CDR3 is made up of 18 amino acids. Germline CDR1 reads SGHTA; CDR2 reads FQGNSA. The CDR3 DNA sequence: TGTGCCAGCAGCTTAGCCCTAGGGGAAGCGGGAGGCACAGATACGCAGTATTTT. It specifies CASSLALGEAGGTDTQYF.

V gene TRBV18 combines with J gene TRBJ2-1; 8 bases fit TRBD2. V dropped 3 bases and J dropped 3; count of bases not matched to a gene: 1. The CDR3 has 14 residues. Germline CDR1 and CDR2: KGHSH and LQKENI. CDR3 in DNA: TGTGCCAGCTCACCTAGCGGGGACTACAATGAGCAGTTCTTC. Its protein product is CASSPSGDYNEQFF.

The CDR3 reads CASSPGLAEYNEQFF. DNA of the CDR3: TGTGCCAGCAGTCCGGGACTAGCGGAATACAATGAGCAGTTCTTC. The chain joins TRBV6-5 to TRBJ2-1; TRBD2 aligns across 11 bases. The V segment lost 5 bases and the J segment 4 bases; nucleotides outside the gene matches: 4. The germline V gene has CDR1 MNHEY and CDR2 SVGAGI. This CDR3 contains 15 residues.

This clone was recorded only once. The CDR3 bases are TGTGCCAGCAGCTTTGTAGGGGTCGCCACTGAAGCTTTCTTT. As protein: CASSFVGVATEAFF. The chain recombines TRBV12-1 with TRBJ1-1; the table's D call, TRBD1, was not checked against the DNA. TRBV12-1 is tagged as a pseudogene. The CDR3 consists of 14 residues.

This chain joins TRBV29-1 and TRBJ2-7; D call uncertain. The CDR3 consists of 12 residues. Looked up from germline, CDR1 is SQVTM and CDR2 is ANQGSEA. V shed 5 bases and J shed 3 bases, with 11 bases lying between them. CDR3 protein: CSVLTNRYEQYF. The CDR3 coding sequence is TGCAGCGTTCTCACAAATCGCTACGAGCAGTACTTC.

In DNA, the CDR3 is TGTGCCAGCAGTCCCCCGGTTTATAATTCACCCCTCCACTTT. Its protein product is CASSPPVYNSPLHF. The chain combines TRBV3-1 (or the pseudogene TRBV3-2) with TRBJ1-6; D remains ambiguous. The ends were cut back, 6 bases at V and 4 bases at J, with 10 bases in the middle. This CDR3 is 14 amino acids long. Germline V gene lookup returns CDR1 LGHDT and CDR2 YNNKEL (reference sequence).

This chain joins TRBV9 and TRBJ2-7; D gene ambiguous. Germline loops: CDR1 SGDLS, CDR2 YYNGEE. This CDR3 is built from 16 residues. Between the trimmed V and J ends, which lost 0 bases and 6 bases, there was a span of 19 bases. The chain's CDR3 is CASSVDWQPPPSEQYF. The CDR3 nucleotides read TGTGCCAGCAGCGTAGATTGGCAACCCCCACCCTCCGAGCAGTACTTC.

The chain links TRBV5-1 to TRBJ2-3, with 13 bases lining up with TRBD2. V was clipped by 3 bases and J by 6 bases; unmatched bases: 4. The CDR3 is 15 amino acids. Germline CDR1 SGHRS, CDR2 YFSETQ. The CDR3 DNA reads TGCGCCAGCAGCTCACTAGCGGGAGGGCGGGATACGCAGTATTTT. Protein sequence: CASSSLAGGRDTQYF.

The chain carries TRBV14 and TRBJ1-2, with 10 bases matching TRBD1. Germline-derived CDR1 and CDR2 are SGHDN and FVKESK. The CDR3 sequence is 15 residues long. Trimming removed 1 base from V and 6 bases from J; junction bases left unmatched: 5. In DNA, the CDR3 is TGTGCCAGCAGCCAAGTTGGGGACAGGGGAGATGGCTACACCTTC. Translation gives CASSQVGDRGDGYTF.